A selection of T cell receptor beta chains follows, all from one sample in a study of blood T cell repertoires in COVID-19. Libraries were prepared by immunoSEQ multiplex PCR; TCRdb keeps only in-frame clonotypes and omits some of them. The table shows around 300,000 clones, with around nine tenths occurring only once. The sequenced sample was PBMCs or T cells enriched from blood (not recorded which). All receptors come from a woman aged 40 to 50 who had recovered from COVID-19. CDR3s include the opening cysteine and the closing phenylalanine or tryptophan. The D gene is left open where the match is weak. The size entry is marked missing in some rows and otherwise reads once, few, many or a size class.

v_gene	abundance	j_gene	d_gene	CDR3nt	CDR3aa
TRBV24-1	-	TRBJ2-2	-	TGTGCCACCAGTGATTTGCGGACGGGAGCGCACACCGGGGAGCTGTTTTTT	CATSDLRTGAHTGELFF
TRBV4-3	-	TRBJ2-2	-	TGCGCCAGCAGCCAAGATAGGAGACAGGACACCGGGGAGCTGTTTTTT	CASSQDRRQDTGELFF
TRBV7-3	-	TRBJ2-3	TRBD2	TGTGCCAGCAGCTTAGAGGCTAGCGGGAGTATAGATACGCAGTATTTT	CASSLEASGSIDTQYF
TRBV4-1	-	TRBJ2-1	TRBD1	TGCGCCAGCAGCCGGACCGGGACAGGGGCCTACAATGAGCAGTTCTTC	CASSRTGTGAYNEQFF
TRBV2	once	TRBJ2-1	TRBD2	TGTGCCAGCAGAGCAGGGACTAGCGGGAACAATGAGCAGTTCTTC	CASRAGTSGNNEQFF
TRBV27	-	TRBJ2-1	TRBD1	TGTGCCAGCAGCGGGACAGTAAATGAGCAGTTCTTC	CASSGTVNEQFF
TRBV4-3	-	TRBJ2-2	-	TGCGCCAGCAGCCACGACCGGGACACATCGAACACCGGGGAGCTGTTTTTT	CASSHDRDTSNTGELFF
TRBV4-3	-	TRBJ2-1	TRBD2	TGCGCCAGCAGCCAATCCCTAGCGGCCTCCTACAATGAGCAGTTCTTC	CASSQSLAASYNEQFF
TRBV15	-	TRBJ2-5	TRBD1	TGTGCCACCAGCAGAGCCGGGACAGCTGAGACCCAGTACTTC	CATSRAGTAETQYF
TRBV15	-	TRBJ1-5	-	TGTGCCACCAGCGGGCCGAGCAATCAGCCCCAGCATTTT	CATSGPSNQPQHF
TRBV20-1	-	TRBJ2-1	TRBD2	TGCAGTGCTAGTCCAGCGGGAGGCGATTCTGAGCAGTTCTTC	CSASPAGGDSEQFF
TRBV6-5	-	TRBJ1-6	-	TGTGCCAGCAGTTACTTACAGCTGGGCGTTAATTCACCCCTCCACTTT	CASSYLQLGVNSPLHF
TRBV27	few	TRBJ2-1	TRBD1	TGTGCCAGCAGTAGAGACAGGGGTTACAATGAGCAGTTCTTC	CASSRDRGYNEQFF
TRBV14	-	TRBJ1-1	TRBD1	TGTGCCAGCAGCTCACAGGGGGCGGGGGTTACTGAAGCTTTCTTT	CASSSQGAGVTEAFF
TRBV7-9	-	TRBJ1-3	-	TGTGCCAGCAGCTTAAATTACGGTCTTGTCTCTGGAAACACCATATATTTT	CASSLNYGLVSGNTIYF
TRBV5-1	-	TRBJ1-4	TRBD1	TGCGCCAGCAGCTGGACAGGGGGCCCCGGGGCGGGGGAAAAACTGTTTTTT	CASSWTGGPGAGEKLFF
TRBV9	-	TRBJ2-3	-	TGTGCCAGCAGCACCCTGGATGGGGCTACAGATACGCAGTATTTT	CASSTLDGATDTQYF
TRBV2	once	TRBJ2-1	-	TGTGCCAGCAGTGAAGTTTGGGGCCATGAGCAGTTCTTC	CASSEVWGHEQFF
TRBV2	-	TRBJ1-4	-	TGTGCCAGCAAGGTCTACTACCAGGGCCCTAATGAAAAACTGTTTTTT	CASKVYYQGPNEKLFF
TRBV27	-	TRBJ1-6	TRBD1	TGTGCCAGCAGTTTATCGACAGGGGAGATTTCACCCCTCCACTTT	CASSLSTGEISPLHF
TRBV5-1	-	TRBJ2-6	-	TGCGCCAGCAGCCCTTCCGGGTGGGGGGCCAACGTCCTGACTTTC	CASSPSGWGANVLTF
TRBV2	once	TRBJ1-1	TRBD1	TGTGCCAGCCGATGGGACAGGGGGCCCACTGAAGCTTTCTTT	CASRWDRGPTEAFF
TRBV19	once	TRBJ1-1	-	TGTGCCAGTAGCAGACAGATGAACACTGAAGCTTTCTTT	CASSRQMNTEAFF
TRBV27	few	TRBJ2-5	TRBD2	TGTGCCAGTATGGGACTAGCGGGAGAAGAGACCCAGTACTTC	CASMGLAGEETQYF
TRBV28	once	TRBJ2-1	-	TGTGCCAGCAAAACAGGGCCGGGGAACTACAATGAGCAGTTCTTC	CASKTGPGNYNEQFF
TRBV28	-	TRBJ2-2	TRBD1	TGTGCCAGCAGTTTAAGGACAGGGGTAACCGGGGAGCTGTTTTTT	CASSLRTGVTGELFF
TRBV19	few	TRBJ1-1	-	TGTGCCAGTAGTACACAGCTGAACACTGAAGCTTTCTTT	CASSTQLNTEAFF
TRBV7-2	few	TRBJ2-3	-	TGTGCCAGCAGCTTAGCGGGAGGAGGTGATACGCAGTATTTT	CASSLAGGGDTQYF
TRBV28	-	TRBJ2-7	-	TGTGCCAGCAGTTTAAGGGGGGAGCAGTACTTC	CASSLRGEQYF
TRBV12-2	-	TRBJ2-7	-	TGTGCAAGTCGATCAGGCTGGCGACGCCCCTACGAGCAGTACTTC	CASRSGWRRPYEQYF
TRBV29-1	few	TRBJ2-5	TRBD2	TGCAGCGTTGACGGCCTGTCCTGGACTAGCGGACAAGAGACCCAGTACTTC	CSVDGLSWTSGQETQYF
TRBV7-8	-	TRBJ1-1	-	TGTGCCAGCAGCGACTACCGGGACACTGAAGCTTTCTTT	CASSDYRDTEAFF
TRBV6-2/TRBV6-3	-	TRBJ2-2	TRBD1	TGTGCCAGCAGTTCGGGACAGGGCACCGGGGAGCTGTTTTTT	CASSSGQGTGELFF
TRBV4-3	once	TRBJ1-2	-	TGCGCCAGCAGCCAAGCCACTGGGCAAGGCTACACCTTC	CASSQATGQGYTF
TRBV7-8	-	TRBJ2-7	-	TGTGCCAGCAGCCCGCCCGTGGCCGGCGGGGAGCAGTACTTC	CASSPPVAGGEQYF
TRBV12-2	-	TRBJ2-3	-	TGTGCAAATACGGGTCCCCGTACAGATACGCAGTATTTT	CANTGPRTDTQYF
TRBV3-1/TRBV3-2	-	TRBJ2-3	TRBD2	TGTGCCAGCAGCCAGCTAGCGGACCCCACAGATACGCAGTATTTT	CASSQLADPTDTQYF
TRBV3-1/TRBV3-2	-	TRBJ2-7	-	TGTGCCAGCAGCCAAGGCAGGGACGAGCAGTACTTC	CASSQGRDEQYF
TRBV10-3	-	TRBJ2-1	TRBD2	TGTGCCATCAGTCAATTCGGGACTAGCGGGAGGGGAAGGTACAATGAGCAGTTCTTC	CAISQFGTSGRGRYNEQFF
TRBV7-3	-	TRBJ2-2	-	TGTGCCAGCAGCTTATACGGGAGTGGGACCGGGGAGCTGTTTTTT	CASSLYGSGTGELFF
TRBV28	-	TRBJ1-4	TRBD1	TGTGCCAGCAGTTTACCAGGGGGCGGTAATGAAAAACTGTTTTTT	CASSLPGGGNEKLFF
TRBV28	-	TRBJ1-5	-	TGTGCCAGCAGTAGCAGGCTTGGAAATCAGCCCCAGCATTTT	CASSSRLGNQPQHF
TRBV30	once	TRBJ1-2	TRBD1	TGTGCCTGCCCACTCCGGGCAGGGGGCGCCTATGGCTACACCTTC	CACPLRAGGAYGYTF
TRBV11-2	-	TRBJ2-1	TRBD2	TGTGCCAGCAGGTCCGCGGGGGGCCTTGAGCAGTTCTTC	CASRSAGGLEQFF
TRBV19	-	TRBJ2-1	TRBD2	TGTGCCAGTAGTATAGATGGCCCCCAAGCGGGAGCCTACAATGAGCAGTTCTTC	CASSIDGPQAGAYNEQFF
TRBV7-2	-	TRBJ2-2	-	TGTGCCAGCAGCCGGGACTTTACTAGTGGGTCGGCCGGGGAGCTGTTTTTT	CASSRDFTSGSAGELFF
TRBV15	-	TRBJ2-5	TRBD2	TGTGCCACCAGCGCGGAGGGGCCTACGGGACTAGCGGGAGGGCCTGAGACCCAGTACTTC	CATSAEGPTGLAGGPETQYF
TRBV4-3	-	TRBJ2-3	-	TGCGCCAGCAGCCAGGAAGCGGGTATAGGCACAGATACGCAGTATTTT	CASSQEAGIGTDTQYF
TRBV9	once	TRBJ2-7	TRBD2	TGTGCCAGCAGCGTGCAGGGAGGGGACGAGCAGTACTTC	CASSVQGGDEQYF
TRBV7-9	-	TRBJ2-3	TRBD2	TGTGCCAGCAGCTCAAGACTAGCGAGTAGCACAGATACGCAGTATTTT	CASSSRLASSTDTQYF